This is a list of T cell receptor beta chains from one sample in a study of T cells of healthy individuals. Each CDR3 protein gets one entry after TCRdb re-called the 5' RACE reads with MiXCR. The data hold about 82,000 distinct CDR3 sequences, with about 5.5% observed a single time. The receptors derive from a female donor in good health. Each CDR3 is given with its conserved first and last residue. The order of the fields is clone size, D gene, J gene, V gene, CDR3 DNA, CDR3 protein. A D gene is named only where the DNA matches it firmly. For some rows the clone size is stated as once, few or many, or as a class when expanded; others skip it.

>few|TRBD1|TRBJ2-6|TRBV5-1
TGCGCCAGCAGCGGGCCCGGACAGGGCATCTCTGGGGCCAACGTCCTGACTTTC
CASSGPGQGISGANVLTF
>many|.|TRBJ2-7|TRBV6-5
TGTGCCAGCAGTTACTCCCGGCCCCCCTACGAGCAGTACTTC
CASSYSRPPYEQYF
>many|.|TRBJ1-5|TRBV15
TGTGCCACCAGCAGAGGAGACGGGGCGCGGAATCAGCCCCAGCATTTT
CATSRGDGARNQPQHF
>many|TRBD2|TRBJ2-7|TRBV10-3
TGTGCCATCAAGGGACTAGCGGCCAACGAGCAGTACTTC
CAIKGLAANEQYF
>many|TRBD2|TRBJ2-3|TRBV5-4
TGTGCCAGCAGCTTGGAACGCAGCGGGAGCAAGGCGCAGTATTTT
CASSLERSGSKAQYF
>many|.|TRBJ2-4|TRBV9
TGTGCCAGCAGCGTAGACGGAGGGGGCGAAAACATTCAGTACTTC
CASSVDGGGENIQYF
>many|.|TRBJ2-7|TRBV6-6
TGTGCCAGTAGTCCAAATGCCTACGAGCAGTACTTC
CASSPNAYEQYF
>many|.|TRBJ2-7|TRBV29-1
TGCAGCGTTGACTCCGGGGTGGACTACGAGCAGTACTTC
CSVDSGVDYEQYF
>.|.|TRBJ2-3|TRBV6-2/TRBV6-3
TGTGCCAGCCGAGGGGTTCCGAGCACGGATATGCAGTATTTT
CASRGVPSTDMQYF
>few|.|TRBJ2-4|TRBV28
TGTGCCAGCAGTTACCACCCAGCGTTGACCAAAAACATTCAGTACTTC
CASSYHPALTKNIQYF
>many|.|TRBJ2-3|TRBV6-5
TGTGCCACAGGGGCGGATACGCAGTATTTT
CATGADTQYF
>many|.|TRBJ2-5|TRBV5-5
TGTGCCAGCAGTTCCGGGGATGGGGGCGGAGAGACCCAGTACTTC
CASSSGDGGGETQYF
>many|.|TRBJ1-4|TRBV3-1
TGTGCCAGCAGCCAAGAGAAGTCCCTGTTTTTT
CASSQEKSLFF
>.|.|TRBJ1-2|TRBV14
TGTGCCAGCAGCTCTACAGGGAGGGGTGGCTACACCTTC
CASSSTGRGGYTF
>many|.|TRBJ2-1|TRBV24-1
TGTGCCACCAGTGATTGGGAAGGAGGTCGATACAATGAGCAGTTCTTC
CATSDWEGGRYNEQFF
>many|.|TRBJ1-1|TRBV12-3/TRBV12-4
TGTGCCAGCAGTTTGGTCAGCCTCACTGAAGCTTTCTTT
CASSLVSLTEAFF
>few|TRBD1|TRBJ2-1|TRBV6-1
TGTGCCAGCAGGACAGGGGGGTTCAATGAGCAGTTCTTC
CASRTGGFNEQFF
>many|.|TRBJ2-3|TRBV30
TGTGCCTGGAGTGCAGTCCTAGGGGCAGATACGCAGTATTTT
CAWSAVLGADTQYF
>.|TRBD2|TRBJ2-7|TRBV20-1
TGCAGTGCTAGAGATGGGCTAGCGGGGACCTACGAGCAGTACTTC
CSARDGLAGTYEQYF
>many|.|TRBJ1-5|TRBV7-9
TGTGCCAGCAGCCTTTCCGGGAGCAGCTTTGAGCCCCAGCATTTT
CASSLSGSSFEPQHF
>.|.|TRBJ1-2|TRBV4-1
TGCGCCAGCAGCCAAGCCGGGACACTGAACTATGGCTACACCTTC
CASSQAGTLNYGYTF
>.|.|TRBJ2-5|TRBV7-8
TGTGCCAGCAGCTCGTGGGGGCCGGAGGCCGAAGAGACCCAGTACTTC
CASSSWGPEAEETQYF
>many|TRBD1|TRBJ1-4|TRBV7-9
TGTGCCAGCAGCCCCCGCCTAGACAGGGGGAGAGAAAAACTGTTTTTT
CASSPRLDRGREKLFF
>.|.|TRBJ2-2|TRBV5-1
TGCGCCAGCAGCTCTTTAACAGGGCTCGGACCCGGGGAGCTGTTTTTT
CASSSLTGLGPGELFF
>few|TRBD2|TRBJ2-3|TRBV29-1
TGCAGCGTCTCTAGCGGGAATGTAGATACGCAGTATTTT
CSVSSGNVDTQYF
>many|TRBD1|TRBJ2-7|TRBV11-2
TGTGCCAGCAGCTTACTGGGACAGGGACTTTACGGGACCTACGAGCAGTACTTC
CASSLLGQGLYGTYEQYF
>few|TRBD1|TRBJ1-6|TRBV6-5
TGTGCCAGCAGTTCCTGGACAGGGGCGACGAATAATTCACCCCTCCACTTT
CASSSWTGATNNSPLHF
>many|.|TRBJ1-2|TRBV20-1
TGCAGTGCTAGTCTCTATTTGTCAGCCTATGGCTACACCTTC
CSASLYLSAYGYTF
>.|.|TRBJ1-5|TRBV6-1
TGTGCCAGCAGTAGGGCCAGGGGCGGCAATCAGCCCCAGCATTTT
CASSRARGGNQPQHF
>many|.|TRBJ2-3|TRBV7-2
TGTGCCAGCAGCTTAGACTTCACAGATACGCAGTATTTT
CASSLDFTDTQYF
>many|.|TRBJ1-5|TRBV6-6
TGTGCCAGCATCGACGGAGGACATAGCAATCAGCCCCAGCATTTT
CASIDGGHSNQPQHF
>many|.|TRBJ2-3|TRBV2
TGTGCCAGCATTCAAGGACTCGAACGAGATACGCAGTATTTT
CASIQGLERDTQYF
>few|.|TRBJ2-7|TRBV7-8
TGTGCCAGCAGCTTCTTAGGGGCAGCAGCCGAGCAGTACTTC
CASSFLGAAAEQYF
>many|.|TRBJ2-7|TRBV4-1
TGCGCCAGCAGCCAAGAAGAGGGTGGACCCTACGAGCAGTACTTC
CASSQEEGGPYEQYF
>few|.|TRBJ2-3|TRBV7-3
TGTGCCAGCAGCTTAACATTCCGGGGTAGCACAGATACGCAGTATTTT
CASSLTFRGSTDTQYF
>few|TRBD2|TRBJ2-7|TRBV13
TGTGCCAGCAGCTTAGGTTCTAGCGGATACGAGCAGTACTTC
CASSLGSSGYEQYF
>many|.|TRBJ2-7|TRBV27
TGTGCCAGCAGTTTAAGAGGACTCCACTACGAGCAGTACTTC
CASSLRGLHYEQYF
>few|.|TRBJ1-1|TRBV19
TGTGCCAGCTTACTTTATACTGAAGCTTTCTTT
CASLLYTEAFF
>many|.|TRBJ1-5|TRBV12-3/TRBV12-4
TGTGCCAGCAGTTTATGGAATCAGCCCCAGCATTTT
CASSLWNQPQHF
>few|.|TRBJ1-1|TRBV5-4
TGTGCCAGCAGCTTGGGTGGGGAAGAAGCTTTCTTT
CASSLGGEEAFF
>few|.|TRBJ1-5|TRBV19
TGTGCCAGTAGTTGGTCAGGTAGGGCTCAGCCCCAGCATTTT
CASSWSGRAQPQHF
>many|TRBD2|TRBJ2-3|TRBV5-1
TGCGCCAGCAGCTTGGTTTCGGGAGGGCCGGATACGCAGTATTTT
CASSLVSGGPDTQYF
>.|TRBD1|TRBJ1-2|TRBV5-6
TGTGCCAGCAGCTCCCTGGACAGGGTTGCTAACTATGGCTACACCTTC
CASSSLDRVANYGYTF
>many|TRBD2|TRBJ2-7|TRBV12-3/TRBV12-4
TGTGCCAGCAGTTTAACTAGCGGGGCGCTCTATGGGGACTACGAGCAGTACTTC
CASSLTSGALYGDYEQYF
>many|TRBD1|TRBJ2-7|TRBV7-9
TGTGCCAGCAGCTTAGCGGGGACAGGGGGCTACGAGCAGTACTTC
CASSLAGTGGYEQYF
>many|.|TRBJ2-1|TRBV18
TGTGCCAGCTCACGCAGGGAAGGGTCCTACAATGAGCAGTTCTTC
CASSRREGSYNEQFF
>many|TRBD1|TRBJ1-2|TRBV25-1
TGTGCCAGCAGTGGGGACAGGTACTATGGCTACACCTTC
CASSGDRYYGYTF
>many|.|TRBJ2-7|TRBV6-5
TGTGCCAGCAGCCCCAGAGGCCGAAGAGGAATCGAGCAGTACTTC
CASSPRGRRGIEQYF
>.|.|TRBJ1-6|TRBV20-1
TGCAGTGCTTATACACAGGGAAGCTCCTATAATTCACCCCTCCACTTT
CSAYTQGSSYNSPLHF
>many|.|TRBJ2-7|TRBV10-3
TGTGCCATCCGGACAATGCCAGGGTCCTACGAGCAGTACTTC
CAIRTMPGSYEQYF
>many|.|TRBJ2-2|TRBV5-1
TGCGCCAGCAGCTCCATAGGGGGGAGATCCTCCGGGGAGCTGTTTTTT
CASSSIGGRSSGELFF
>few|.|TRBJ1-6|TRBV4-3
TGCGCCAGCAGCCAAGAACAGGGAAATAATTCACCCCTCCACTTT
CASSQEQGNNSPLHF
>few|.|TRBJ1-1|TRBV6-5
TGTGCCAGCAGCTCGGACAGAATGAACACTGAAGCTTTCTTT
CASSSDRMNTEAFF
>many|.|TRBJ1-1|TRBV7-6
TGTGCCAGCAGCTTAGACGGTCCGCAAGGGACTGAAGCTTTCTTT
CASSLDGPQGTEAFF
>.|.|TRBJ2-5|TRBV7-2
TGTGCCAGCAGCCGCGGGACAGACCAAGAGACCCAGTACTTC
CASSRGTDQETQYF
>few|TRBD1|TRBJ2-1|TRBV20-1
TGCAGTGCTAGAGACTCGGGACAGGGGAACAATGAGCAGTTCTTC
CSARDSGQGNNEQFF
>many|.|TRBJ1-2|TRBV29-1
TGCAGCGTTGCAAGGCATCTACAGGGTGGCTACACCTTC
CSVARHLQGGYTF